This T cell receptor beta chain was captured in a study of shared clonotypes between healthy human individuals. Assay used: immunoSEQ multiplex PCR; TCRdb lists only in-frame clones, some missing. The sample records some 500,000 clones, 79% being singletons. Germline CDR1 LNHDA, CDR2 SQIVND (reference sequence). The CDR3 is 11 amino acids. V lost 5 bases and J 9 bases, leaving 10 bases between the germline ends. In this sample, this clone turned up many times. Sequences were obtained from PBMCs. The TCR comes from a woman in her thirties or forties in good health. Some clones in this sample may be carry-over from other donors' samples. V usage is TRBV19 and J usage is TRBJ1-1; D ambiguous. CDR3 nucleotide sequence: TGTGCCAGTAGTTTCAAGACCAAAGCTTTCTTT. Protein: CASSFKTKAFF.